This entry lists 14 T cell receptor beta chains sequenced from one sample in a study of CD8 T cells in Susac syndrome. RNA, at about 0.5 to 1 ug, was reverse transcribed with random hexamers. TCRdb analysed the immunoSEQ multiplex PCR reads with MiXCR anew, one entry per CDR3 protein. The table records under 200,000 distinct CDR3 sequences, 85% to 95% of them present only once. Sequenced material: CD8+ T cells from PBMCs. All receptors derive from a human donor with Susac syndrome.

This chain uses TRBV7-8 with TRBJ1-2; D unclear. V lost 3 bases and J 6 bases, leaving 8 bases between the germline ends. Germline CDR1 is SGHVS and CDR2 is FQNEAQ. CDR3 length: 12 amino acids. The CDR3 sequence: CASSFLDDGYTF. The CDR3, as DNA: TGTGCCAGCAGCTTCCTGGACGATGGCTACACCTTC.

The rearrangement links TRBV12-3 or TRBV12-4 to TRBJ2-5; TRBD1 matches at 7 bases. Losses at the gene ends were 4 bases for V and 5 bases for J; bases not matched to a gene: 4. This CDR3 contains 13 residues. The CDR3: CASSSGGPETQYF. As DNA, the CDR3 is TGTGCCAGCAGTTCAGGGGGTCCCGAGACCCAGTACTTC.

V is TRBV28 and J is TRBJ2-3; D might be TRBD1 (6 bases). Germline V gene sequence: CDR1 MDHEN, CDR2 SYDVKM. The V gene lost 3 bases and the J gene lost 1 base, with 14 bases spanning the gap. The CDR3 sequence is 16 residues long. CDR3 sequence: CASSLGAGWGTDTQYF. CDR3 sequence (DNA): TGTGCCAGCAGTTTGGGGGCAGGTTGGGGCACAGATACGCAGTATTTT.

This sequence joins TRBV18 and TRBJ2-7; D is uncertain. The CDR3 has 14 amino acids. Germline CDR1 is KGHSH and CDR2 is LQKENI. Trimming took off 6 bases at V and 5 bases at J, with 17 bases between the two ends. CDR3 sequence (DNA): TGTGCCAGCTCTCCCGATTTTGGGGTCGACGAGCAGTACTTC. The encoded protein is CASSPDFGVDEQYF.

The chain joins TRBV9 to TRBJ2-7; TRBD1 matches at 9 bases. Germline V gene data show CDR1 as SGDLS and CDR2 as YYNGEE. V was pared by 3 bases and J by 0 bases, with 7 bases of the junction left unmatched. CDR3 length equals 16 residues. This CDR3 is CASSAFSGQGSYEQYF. CDR3 nucleotide sequence: TGTGCCAGCAGCGCCTTTTCGGGACAGGGCTCCTACGAGCAGTACTTC.

V gene TRBV6-2 or TRBV6-3 combines with J gene TRBJ1-1, with D possibly TRBD1 on 5 matching bases. The CDR3 is 13 residues long. Trimming shortened V by 6 bases and J by 1 base, and 9 bases separated the two germline ends. Germline CDR1 is MNHEY and CDR2 is SVGEGT. CDR3 in amino acids: CASSPGRNTEAFF. DNA of the CDR3: TGTGCCAGCAGCCCGGGACGGAACACTGAAGCTTTCTTT.

The CDR3 DNA sequence: TGCGCCAGCAGCCAGACACAGGGCTTAGGGAACGAGCAGTACTTC. This encodes CASSQTQGLGNEQYF. This chain uses TRBV4-1 with TRBJ2-7; maybe TRBD1 (6 bases). The CDR3 extends over 15 amino acids. Germline loops: CDR1 MGHRA, CDR2 YSYEKL. Trimming cost V 3 bases and J 5 bases, with 17 bases left between them.

The chain is built from TRBV9 and TRBJ2-7; D perhaps matches TRBD2 (6 bases). The V gene lost 0 bases and the J gene lost 5 bases, with 12 bases spanning the gap. The CDR3 spans 14 residues. Germline CDR1 is SGDLS and CDR2 is YYNGEE. The CDR3: CASSVDGRSDEQYF. The DNA for the CDR3 is TGTGCCAGCAGCGTAGACGGGAGAAGCGACGAGCAGTACTTC.

The J gene is TRBJ1-1, the V gene TRBV4-1; no reliable D call. The CDR3 totals 16 residues. V was pared by 4 bases and J by 5 bases, with 20 bases between. Germline V gene sequence: CDR1 MGHRA, CDR2 YSYEKL. This chain's CDR3 is CASSRQKDGLGTEAFF. CDR3 nucleotides: TGCGCCAGCAGCCGGCAAAAGGACGGGTTAGGTACTGAAGCTTTCTTT.

The V and J genes are TRBV28 and TRBJ2-2; D is possibly TRBD1 (6 bases). The CDR3 totals 13 residues. CDR1 and CDR2 (germline): MDHEN, SYDVKM. V lost 8 bases and J 6 bases, leaving 13 bases between the germline ends. The CDR3 sequence: CASLTGRAGELFF. As DNA, the CDR3 is TGTGCCAGCTTGACAGGTAGAGCCGGGGAGCTGTTTTTT.

This chain joins TRBV6-1 and TRBJ2-3; D remains unclear. Trimming removed 2 bases at V and 6 bases at J, with 15 bases between. CDR1 and CDR2 from the germline V gene are MNHNS and SASEGT. The CDR3 loop spans 15 amino acids. Here the CDR3 reads CASSERQGLIDTQYF. Written as DNA, the CDR3 is TGTGCCAGCAGTGAACGACAAGGCTTAATCGATACGCAGTATTTT.

The rearrangement joins TRBV24-1 to TRBJ2-1; no reliable D call. Between the trimmed V and J ends, which lost 7 bases and 3 bases, there was a span of 9 bases. CDR3 length equals 13 residues. Germline V gene lookup returns CDR1 KGHDR and CDR2 SFDVKD. The CDR3 DNA is TGTGCCACCAGAGATAACAACTACAATGAGCAGTTCTTC. Translated, it gives CATRDNNYNEQFF.

This chain uses TRBV12-3 or TRBV12-4 with TRBJ1-1, with a tentative D call TRBD1 (6 bases). The germline V and J ends were trimmed by 8 bases and 3 bases, with 10 bases remaining between them. The CDR3 runs to 12 residues. The CDR3 spells CASGGLDTEAFF. The CDR3 DNA follows: TGTGCCAGCGGGGGCCTGGACACTGAAGCTTTCTTT.

The genes are TRBV7-8 and TRBJ2-7; TRBD1 or TRBD2 may be the D gene (5 bases each). Per the germline V gene, CDR1 is SGHVS and CDR2 is FQNEAQ. CDR3 length: 16 amino acids. V gave up 7 bases and J gave up 5 bases, with 24 bases separating them. The DNA of the CDR3 is TGTGCCAGCACACTAGGGTTAATAGGGGTTCGGGACGAGCAGTACTTC. Translating it yields CASTLGLIGVRDEQYF.